This entry lists 3 T cell receptor beta chains sequenced from one sample in a study of Ad26.COV2.S vaccination and SARS-CoV-2 variants. Clones were read by immunoSEQ multiplex PCR, and TCRdb kept only the in-frame ones, dropping some. The profile shows more than 300,000 clones, 70% to 90% of them singletons. Stated treatment: some 20 received Ad26.COV2.S at low or high dose, single or two shots; roughly five received placebo; per-sample allocation not given. Repertoires come from day 63 after the first vaccine or placebo injection. Sequencing was performed on peripheral blood, taken in a trial of Ad26.COV2.S vaccine versus placebo. The receptors were sampled from a person aged 18-60 years who received the Ad26.COV2.S COVID-19 vaccine or a placebo.

The rearrangement joins TRBV28 to TRBJ1-5; TRBD1 matches at 9 bases. Trimming cost V 6 bases and J 3 bases; bases outside gene matches: 9. Germline V gene data show CDR1 as MDHEN and CDR2 as SYDVKM. This CDR3 is 16 amino acids long. This CDR3 reads CASSPPGQGINQPQHF. The CDR3, as DNA: TGTGCCAGCAGCCCTCCGGGACAGGGAATCAATCAGCCCCAGCATTTT.

The V call is TRBV28, the J call TRBJ2-1, with D possibly matching TRBD2 (7 bases). This CDR3 is built from 16 residues. V dropped 5 bases and J dropped 8 bases, with 22 bases sitting between them. The germline gives CDR1 MDHEN, CDR2 SYDVKM. CDR3 DNA sequence: TGTGCCAGCAGTCTCCCGGCCCTCGGGGGGCGGGATGAGCAGTTCTTC. This translates into CASSLPALGGRDEQFF.

V and J are TRBV4-1 and TRBJ1-2, with 7 nucleotides matching TRBD1. Germline V gene sequence: CDR1 MGHRA, CDR2 YSYEKL. After removal of 0 bases from V and 3 bases from J, the junction contained 7 bases not matched to a gene. The CDR3 totals 16 residues. DNA of the CDR3: TGCGCCAGCAGCCAAGATCCGACAGGGAGCGACTATGGCTACACCTTC. Translated, it gives CASSQDPTGSDYGYTF.